The 28 T cell receptor beta chains in this list originate from one sample, sequenced in a study of post-analysis software for immune sequencing data. The TCR beta cDNA libraries contained unique molecular identifiers. TCRdb passed the PCR reads through MiXCR, listing each CDR3 protein once. This repertoire shows about 540,000 distinct CDR3 sequences, less than 40% found once; its top ten account for roughly 6%. These receptors have no identified antigens. Study-level findings and limits: Relative to controls, patients had roughly five TRBV segments at higher frequency, with TRBV5-6, TRBV5-1 and TRBV20-1 among these.

The sample was blood. The source of these receptors is a girl aged 2-17 years with multiple sclerosis.

The chain uses TRBV10-2 and TRBJ2-1; TRBD2 matches at 8 bases. Germline-derived CDR1 and CDR2 are WSHSY and SAAADI. V was clipped by 0 bases and J by 2 bases; unmatched bases: 0. The CDR3 covers 15 residues. CDR3 sequence: CASSESRGAYNEQFF. Here the CDR3 DNA reads TGCGCCAGCAGTGAGTCGCGGGGGGCCTACAATGAGCAGTTCTTC.

This clonotype was seen only a few times. J is TRBJ2-7 and V is TRBV21-1; the table assigns TRBD1, which was not confirmed against the DNA. TRBV21-1 has pseudogene status. The CDR3 sequence is 13 residues long. In DNA, the CDR3 is TGTGCCAGCAGCAAAACAGGGTGTGACGAGCAGTACTTC. This translates into CASSKTGCDEQYF.

This clonotype was observed a few times. The CDR3 region has the DNA TGTGCCAGCAGTTTCTTCCCTAGCGGGGGGGCGAACACCGGGGAGCTGTTTTTT. It codes for CASSFFPSGGANTGELFF. The V and J genes are TRBV28 and TRBJ2-2; 12 nucleotides align to TRBD2. Germline-derived CDR1 and CDR2 are MDHEN and SYDVKM. The CDR3 runs 18 residues. V trimming: 3 bases; J trimming: 0 bases; junction bases outside the gene matches: 5.

The rearrangement uses TRBV4-2 and TRBJ2-7; 7 bases align to TRBD1. The germline V gene has CDR1 LGHNA and CDR2 YNFKEQ. The CDR3 length is 16 residues. Trimming cost V 3 bases and J 4 bases; bases outside gene matches: 12. The CDR3 DNA sequence: TGTGCCAGCAGCCATGACAATACAGGGGCCGGATACGAGCAGTACTTC. Translating it yields CASSHDNTGAGYEQYF.

The rearrangement joins TRBV7-6 to TRBJ2-7; 10 bases agree with TRBD2. CDR1 SGHVS and CDR2 FNYEAQ come from the germline V gene. V trimming: 1 base; J trimming: 2 bases; junction bases outside the gene matches: 11. The length of the CDR3 is 18 residues. The CDR3 sequence: CASSLESRASGGTYEQYF. The CDR3 DNA is TGTGCCAGCAGCTTAGAGAGCCGGGCTAGCGGGGGCACCTACGAGCAGTACTTC.

This clonotype was observed many times. CDR3 bases: TGTGCCAGCAGTATGAACACTGAAGCTTTCTTT. Its translation: CASSMNTEAFF. The V gene is TRBV25-1, the J gene TRBJ1-1; D is undetermined. The V end was cut by 5 bases, the J end by 0 bases, with 1 base between. Germline V CDR1 and CDR2: MGHDK, SYGVNS. The CDR3 has 11 amino acids.

The V gene is TRBV7-2, the J gene TRBJ2-4; 7 bases match TRBD2. The tail of the sequence fits TRBJ2-7 better, so the J call may be wrong. The CDR3 is made up of 16 amino acids. From germline, CDR1 is SGHTA and CDR2 FQGNSA. The CDR3 reads CASSKGPSGAGYEQYF. CDR3 DNA: TGTGCCAGCAGCAAGGGCCCAAGCGGGGCCGGCTACGAGCAGTACTTC.

This sequence joins TRBV9 and TRBJ1-3, with a possible D match to TRBD1 (6 bases). Germline CDR1 is SGDLS and CDR2 is YYNGEE. V was trimmed by 3 bases and J by 4 bases, leaving 11 bases between them. The CDR3 consists of 14 residues. This CDR3 is CASSGTGLGNTIYF. CDR3 DNA: TGTGCCAGCAGCGGAACAGGGTTAGGAAACACCATATATTTT.

The rearrangement joins TRBV2 to TRBJ1-2, with 8 nucleotides matching TRBD1. Trimming at V came to 4 bases and at J to 8 bases, leaving 9 bases not matched to a gene. This CDR3 spans 14 amino acids. Per the germline V gene, CDR1 is SNHLY and CDR2 is FYNNEI. The chain's CDR3 is CASSALDRGEGYTF. The DNA for the CDR3 is TGTGCCAGCAGTGCTCTAGACAGGGGTGAAGGCTACACCTTC.

V gene TRBV10-1 combines with J gene TRBJ1-5; no reliable D call. Germline assignment: CDR1 WNHNN and CDR2 SYGVQD (reference sequence). The CDR3 sequence is 12 residues long. Between the trimmed V and J ends, which lost 3 bases and 4 bases, there was a span of 4 bases. CDR3 sequence: CASSDGNQPQHF. The CDR3 DNA follows: TGCGCCAGCAGTGATGGAAATCAGCCCCAGCATTTT.

In this sample, this clonotype turned up a few times. The chain combines TRBV6-2 or TRBV6-3 with TRBJ1-2, with a weak D call TRBD1 (5 bases). V was cut by 2 bases and J by 4 bases, with 14 bases left in between. CDR3 length equals 15 residues. Germline V CDR1 and CDR2: MNHEY, SVGEGT. In DNA form, the CDR3 reads TGTGCCAGCAGTTACGGACACACCCTCCTCTATGGCTACACCTTC. Residues: CASSYGHTLLYGYTF.

Only a few counts were recorded for this clonotype. The chain joins TRBV20-1 to TRBJ1-2; D gene ambiguous. Trimming took off 8 bases at V and 3 bases at J, with 13 bases between the two ends. The CDR3 totals 12 residues. The germline V gene encodes CDR1 DFQATT and CDR2 SNEGSKA (reference sequence). The CDR3 nucleotides are TGCAGTTCAATCCTTTACGACTATGGCTACACCTTC. It codes for CSSILYDYGYTF.

This clonotype was picked up a small number of times. This rearrangement joins TRBV7-9 to TRBJ2-5; 7 bases match TRBD1. Trimming cost V 4 bases and J 3 bases; bases outside gene matches: 5. CDR1 and CDR2 (germline): SEHNR, FQNEAQ (reference sequence). This CDR3 is built from 14 residues. This CDR3 is CASSSGDRKETQYF. The CDR3 coding sequence is TGTGCCAGCAGCTCAGGGGACAGAAAAGAGACCCAGTACTTC.

This clonotype was counted only a few times. In DNA form, the CDR3 reads TGCAGTGCTAAAGTAACGGGGGGGCGGGAGACCCAGTACTTC. Translating gives CSAKVTGGRETQYF. V usage is TRBV20-1 and J usage is TRBJ2-5, with 8 bases fitting TRBD2. The CDR3 length is 14 residues. The V and J ends lost 4 bases and 5 bases, in that order; junction bases with no gene match: 9. The germline gives CDR1 DFQATT, CDR2 SNEGSKA (reference sequence).

V gene TRBV2 combines with J gene TRBJ2-5, with a possible D match to TRBD1 (6 bases). There are 14 residues in the CDR3. With 3 bases removed from V and 4 bases from J, the gap between germline ends came to 12 bases. Germline V lookup: CDR1 SNHLY, CDR2 FYNNEI. The CDR3 loop reads CASSDTGYGETQYF. The CDR3 DNA is TGTGCCAGCAGTGATACAGGGTATGGAGAGACCCAGTACTTC. The variable domain in full, with the rest retrieved from reference TRBV2 and TRBJ2-5, is EPEVTQTPSHQVTQMGQEVILRCVPISNHLYFYWYRQILGQKVEFLVSFYNNEISEKSEIFDDQFSVERPDGSNFTLKIRSTKLEDSAMYFCASSDTGYGETQYFGPGTRLLVL.

V usage is TRBV9 and J usage is TRBJ2-6; no clear D gene. There are 17 residues in the CDR3. Trimming removed 0 bases at V and 0 bases at J, with 10 bases between. Germline V gives CDR1 SGDLS, CDR2 YYNGEE. The CDR3 DNA sequence: TGTGCCAGCAGCGTAGCCCCAATGGTCTCTGGGGCCAACGTCCTGACTTTC. Residues: CASSVAPMVSGANVLTF.

This clonotype was found many times. The J gene is TRBJ1-2, the V gene TRBV6-1; a possible D gene is TRBD1 (6 bases). Germline-derived CDR1 and CDR2 are MNHNS and SASEGT. The CDR3 contains 12 residues. Deletions cut 7 bases from V and 4 bases from J, with 10 bases between. CDR3 DNA sequence: TGTGCCAGCACCCGGGGGCCCTATGGCTACACCTTC. Encoded protein: CASTRGPYGYTF.

The chain carries TRBV3-1 and TRBJ2-3; D unresolved. Trimming shortened V by 2 bases and J by 0 bases, and 9 bases separated the two germline ends. Germline loops: CDR1 LGHDT, CDR2 YNNKEL (reference sequence). The CDR3 is 15 amino acids. Here the CDR3 reads CASSQLGSSTDTQYF. The CDR3 DNA sequence: TGTGCCAGCAGCCAATTAGGTTCGAGCACAGATACGCAGTATTTT.

Concerning this clonotype: A much bigger clone sits one base away, suggesting this may be a read error. The V and J genes are TRBV10-3 and TRBJ2-1; D not resolved. V was cut by 0 bases and J by 9 bases, with 9 bases left in between. Germline lookup yields CDR1 ENHRY and CDR2 SYGVKD. CDR3 size: 13 residues. CDR3 in DNA: TGTGCCATCAGTGAGTCGACACTCGGTGAGCAGTTCTTC. Its translation: CAISESTLGEQFF.

The chain carries TRBV5-1 and TRBJ2-2; no firm D call. The CDR3 is 12 amino acids. The germline V gene has CDR1 SGHRS and CDR2 YFSETQ. The V gene lost 2 bases and the J gene lost 4 bases, with 3 bases spanning the gap. In DNA, the CDR3 is TGCGCCAGCAGCTTTATCACCGGGGAGCTGTTTTTT. It codes for CASSFITGELFF.

The J gene is TRBJ1-1, the V gene TRBV11-2; D ambiguous. In germline, CDR1 is SGHAT, CDR2 FQNNGV. The CDR3 spans 11 residues. The V end lost 5 bases, the J end lost 6 bases, and 7 bases lay between the germline ends. The CDR3 protein is CASSPSAEAFF. CDR3 in DNA: TGTGCCAGCAGCCCCTCCGCTGAAGCTTTCTTT.

The chain joins TRBV12-3 or TRBV12-4 to TRBJ2-1, with 10 bases identical to TRBD2. With V trimmed by 6 bases and J by 7 bases, 9 bases remained unmatched. This CDR3 spans 15 amino acids. The CDR3 reads CASSPLAGAWNEQFF. As DNA, the CDR3 is TGTGCCAGCAGCCCCCTAGCGGGGGCGTGGAATGAGCAGTTCTTC.

Note on this clonotype: Germline and junction disagree at one end, which may indicate a read error. The chain combines TRBV14 with TRBJ2-4, with unresolved D. The DNA end lines up better with TRBJ2-7; the J call may be wrong. CDR1 is SGHDN and CDR2 is FVKESK in the germline V gene. CDR3 length: 15 residues. As DNA, the CDR3 is TGTGCCGGCAGCCTTTTAGGCCAAACTGGGAACGAGCAGTACTTC. Residues: CAGSLLGQTGNEQYF.

The chain employs TRBV7-3 and TRBJ2-7; a possible D gene is TRBD2 (6 bases). Germline V gene data show CDR1 as SGHTA and CDR2 as FQGTGA. The V gene lost 2 bases and the J gene lost 7 bases, with 15 bases spanning the gap. The CDR3 runs to 14 residues. The CDR3 DNA sequence: TGTGCCAGCAGCTTACGGTCTTCTGCGGGGGAGCAGTACTTC. Amino acids: CASSLRSSAGEQYF.

This clonotype was counted a few times. The chain combines TRBV20-1 with TRBJ1-2; D is unresolved. The germline V and J ends were trimmed by 6 bases and 8 bases, with 19 bases remaining between them. CDR1 DFQATT and CDR2 SNEGSKA come from the germline V gene (reference sequence). The CDR3 has 13 residues. The CDR3 DNA reads TGCAGTGCGACCCCCACCGGACTGGGAGGCTACACCTTC. Translation gives CSATPTGLGGYTF.

This clonotype was seen only a few times. The chain carries TRBV7-2 and TRBJ1-1; possibly TRBD1 for D (5 bases). CDR1 is SGHTA and CDR2 is FQGNSA in the germline V gene. This CDR3 spans 15 amino acids. The ends were cut back, 5 bases at V and 6 bases at J, with 19 bases in the middle. The CDR3 here is CASSTQGGRGAEAFF. CDR3 bases: TGTGCCAGCAGCACCCAGGGAGGACGCGGAGCTGAAGCTTTCTTT.

The V gene is TRBV11-2, the J gene TRBJ2-7; D is unresolved. The CDR3 covers 14 residues. The germline V gene has CDR1 SGHAT and CDR2 FQNNGV. Trimming cost V 4 bases and J 2 bases, with 12 bases left between them. CDR3 in amino acids: CASSSSTRAYEQYF. The CDR3 DNA is TGTGCCAGCAGCTCCTCAACCCGGGCCTACGAGCAGTACTTC.

The CDR3 bases are TGTGCCAGCACTCTTACCATGAACACTGAAGCTTTCTTT. It specifies CASTLTMNTEAFF. V usage is TRBV7-9 and J usage is TRBJ1-1, with no clear D. V lost 7 bases and J lost 0, with 9 bases in between. The CDR3 covers 13 residues. The V gene's germline CDR1 is SEHNR and CDR2 FQNEAQ (reference sequence).